These T cell receptor beta chains were read from a single sample in a study of OX40 agonist ivuxolimab in advanced cancers. Sequencing was performed with immunoSEQ multiplex PCR; in TCRdb, only in-frame clones are kept and a portion is missing. The sample has about 80,000 clones; around 93% are singletons. Sequenced material: CD4+ or CD8+ T cells sorted from blood, taken in a trial of the OX40 agonist ivuxolimab. These receptors originate from an adult with an advanced solid tumor such as melanoma, head and neck, liver or kidney cancer. Each CDR3 is given with its conserved first and last residue. Fields, in order: V gene, J gene, clone size, D gene, CDR3 DNA, CDR3 protein. D genes are given only for firm matches. Clone size, where shown, is once, few, many, or a class for clones that have expanded.

V gene: TRBV19
J gene: TRBJ1-2
clone size: -
D gene: -
CDR3 DNA: TGTGCCAGTAACTTGGGCGGGGTGGATGGCTACACCTTC
CDR3 protein: CASNLGGVDGYTF

V gene: TRBV27
J gene: TRBJ1-1
clone size: -
D gene: -
CDR3 DNA: TGTGCCAGCAGCCAACAGGGATCTGAAGCTTTCTTT
CDR3 protein: CASSQQGSEAFF

V gene: TRBV2
J gene: TRBJ2-5
clone size: -
D gene: -
CDR3 DNA: TGTGCCAGGGGACCGGGGATGGCCCAAGAGACCCAGTACTTC
CDR3 protein: CARGPGMAQETQYF

V gene: TRBV7-2
J gene: TRBJ2-5
clone size: -
D gene: TRBD2
CDR3 DNA: TGTGCCAGCACCATGACTAGCGGGGGGGCTGCAGAGACCCAGTACTTC
CDR3 protein: CASTMTSGGAAETQYF

V gene: TRBV30
J gene: TRBJ1-1
clone size: -
D gene: -
CDR3 DNA: TGTGCCTGGAGTGAACAGTCGAACACTGAAGCTTTCTTT
CDR3 protein: CAWSEQSNTEAFF

V gene: TRBV9
J gene: TRBJ2-6
clone size: once
D gene: -
CDR3 DNA: TGTGCCAGCACTCCTTCCGGTGACTCTGGGGCCAACGTCCTGACTTTC
CDR3 protein: CASTPSGDSGANVLTF

V gene: TRBV15
J gene: TRBJ2-7
clone size: -
D gene: TRBD2
CDR3 DNA: TGTGCCACCAGCTCTCGACTAGCGGGGGGGATCCGCTCCTACGAGCAGTACTTC
CDR3 protein: CATSSRLAGGIRSYEQYF

V gene: TRBV10-3
J gene: TRBJ2-7
clone size: -
D gene: -
CDR3 DNA: TGTGCCATCAGTGGCCCTACAGGGCCCTCCTACGAGCAGTACTTC
CDR3 protein: CAISGPTGPSYEQYF

V gene: TRBV25-1
J gene: TRBJ2-5
clone size: -
D gene: -
CDR3 DNA: TGTGCCAGCAGCCCACAAGAGACCCAGTACTTC
CDR3 protein: CASSPQETQYF

V gene: TRBV7-9
J gene: TRBJ1-2
clone size: -
D gene: TRBD1
CDR3 DNA: TGTGCCAGCAGCCCGACAGGGCAGGGCTACACCTTC
CDR3 protein: CASSPTGQGYTF

V gene: TRBV5-1
J gene: TRBJ1-6
clone size: -
D gene: -
CDR3 DNA: TGCGCCAGCAGCTCTACCCTAAGGACTGCGCTATCACCCCTCCACTTT
CDR3 protein: CASSSTLRTALSPLHF

V gene: TRBV4-1
J gene: TRBJ2-5
clone size: -
D gene: TRBD2
CDR3 DNA: TGCGCCAGCAGCCATGGCACAGACCTGGGAGGGGAGACCCAGTACTTC
CDR3 protein: CASSHGTDLGGETQYF

V gene: TRBV6-6
J gene: TRBJ2-7
clone size: -
D gene: -
CDR3 DNA: TGTGCCAGCAGTTACGCCGGGGACTCCTACGAGCAGTACTTC
CDR3 protein: CASSYAGDSYEQYF

V gene: TRBV7-6
J gene: TRBJ2-1
clone size: -
D gene: -
CDR3 DNA: TGTGCCAGCAGCTTATCCCCCCTGAATATGTTCTTC
CDR3 protein: CASSLSPLNMFF

V gene: TRBV9
J gene: TRBJ1-2
clone size: once
D gene: -
CDR3 DNA: TGTGCCAGCAGCGTGACTCGGGACCGGCGGGACTATGGCTACACCTTC
CDR3 protein: CASSVTRDRRDYGYTF

V gene: TRBV6-1
J gene: TRBJ1-2
clone size: -
D gene: -
CDR3 DNA: TGTGCCAGCAGTGTGGGGAGGGCTCCTGGCTACACCTTC
CDR3 protein: CASSVGRAPGYTF

V gene: TRBV7-9
J gene: TRBJ2-1
clone size: once
D gene: TRBD2
CDR3 DNA: TGTGCCAGCAGCCCCTATCTAGCGGGGACGGATGAGCAGTTCTTC
CDR3 protein: CASSPYLAGTDEQFF

V gene: TRBV15
J gene: TRBJ1-6
clone size: once
D gene: TRBD1
CDR3 DNA: TGTGCCACCAGCAGAGACCACAGGGGGCTGAATTCACCCCTCCACTTT
CDR3 protein: CATSRDHRGLNSPLHF